A single sample gave rise to the 5 T cell receptor beta chains below, sequenced in a study of shared clonotypes between healthy human individuals. The repertoire was sequenced with immunoSEQ multiplex PCR; TCRdb's copy has only in-frame clones and lacks some. The repertoire holds 950,000 to 1,100,000 clones, with around 76% as singletons. Sequenced sample: memory CD4+ T cells sorted from blood. This sample's subset: CD45RA-negative fraction. These receptors were taken from a man between 18 and 29 years old in good health.

The chain's CDR3 is CACSPGVRETQYF. CDR3 DNA: TGTGCCTGTTCCCCCGGGGTAAGAGAGACCCAGTACTTC. The rearrangement uses TRBV30 and TRBJ2-5, with a weak D call TRBD2 (5 bases). V lost 6 bases and J 4 bases, leaving 15 bases between the germline ends. The CDR3 runs 13 residues. Looked up from germline, CDR1 is GTSNPN and CDR2 is SVGIG (reference sequence).

J is TRBJ2-5 and V is TRBV7-6; 9 nucleotides line up with TRBD1. The CDR3 is made up of 15 amino acids. The V and J ends lost 1 base and 3 bases, in that order; junction bases with no gene match: 3. Germline CDR1 and CDR2: SGHVS and FNYEAQ. In nucleotides, the CDR3 is TGTGCCAGCAGCTTAGGGACAGGGGATAAAGAGACCCAGTACTTC. Its protein product is CASSLGTGDKETQYF.

Concerning this clone itself: This sample includes further DNA sequences coding for the same CDR3. The gene calls are TRBV7-9 and TRBJ2-3; D is perhaps TRBD1 or TRBD2 (5 bases each). In germline, CDR1 is SEHNR, CDR2 FQNEAQ (reference sequence). This CDR3 is 14 amino acids long. V was shortened by 0 bases and J by 5 bases, with 9 bases between the two germline ends. The CDR3 DNA sequence: TGTGCCAGCAGCTTAGCCGGGGCAGGAGATACGCAGTATTTT. It encodes CASSLAGAGDTQYF.

On this clone itself: Other DNA sequences from this sample encode an identical CDR3 as well. V usage is TRBV5-1 and J usage is TRBJ2-1; 7 bases align to TRBD1. Germline V gene lookup returns CDR1 SGHRS and CDR2 YFSETQ. The J segment lost 3 bases and the V segment lost 0 bases, leaving 0 bases of the junction unmatched. This CDR3 is 14 amino acids long. The CDR3 reads CASSLGDSYNEQFF. CDR3 sequence (DNA): TGCGCCAGCAGCTTGGGGGACAGCTACAATGAGCAGTTCTTC.

As concerns this clone: The sample contains more than one DNA sequence encoding this CDR3. The V and J genes are TRBV20-1 and TRBJ2-1; D call uncertain. Germline V gene lookup returns CDR1 DFQATT and CDR2 SNEGSKA (reference sequence). The CDR3 totals 11 residues. V was shortened by 0 bases and J by 9 bases, with 6 bases between the two germline ends. Here the CDR3 DNA reads TGCAGTGCTAGAGATCTAGGTGAGCAGTTCTTC. This gives the protein CSARDLGEQFF.